The source of this TCR beta chain is a study of cytomegalovirus exposure and HLA in healthy donors. Profiled with immunoSEQ multiplex PCR; TCRdb holds only in-frame clones, not every one. The table has hundreds of thousands of clones, 80% to 90% seen once. Germline loops: CDR1 MNHEY, CDR2 SVGAGI. V was cut by 11 bases and J by 2 bases, with 13 bases left in between. The CDR3 loop spans 13 amino acids. V is TRBV6-5 and J is TRBJ1-5, with D maybe TRBD1 (6 bases). This clonotype was sampled from a young woman in good health and CMV-seronegative. Material: PBMCs. The CDR3: CAVAGAGNQPQHF. The CDR3 nucleotides are TGTGCCGTCGCGGGGGCGGGCAATCAGCCCCAGCATTTT.